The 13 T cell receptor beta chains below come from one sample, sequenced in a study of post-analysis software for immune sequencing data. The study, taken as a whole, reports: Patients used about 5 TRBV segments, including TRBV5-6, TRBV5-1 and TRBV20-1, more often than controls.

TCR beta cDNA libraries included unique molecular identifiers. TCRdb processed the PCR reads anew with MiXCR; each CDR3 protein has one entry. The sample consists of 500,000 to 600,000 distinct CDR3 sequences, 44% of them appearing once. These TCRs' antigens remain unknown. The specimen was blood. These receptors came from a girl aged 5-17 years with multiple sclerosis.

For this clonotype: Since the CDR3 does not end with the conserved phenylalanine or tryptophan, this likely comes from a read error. Written as DNA, the CDR3 is TGTGCCAGCAGCAAACGACTAGCGGGGCGCTACGAGCAGTACCTC. Translation: CASSKRLAGRYEQYL. The chain has TRBV9 and TRBJ2-5, with 11 positions matching TRBD2. The J call may be mistaken, given a closer DNA end match to TRBJ2-7. Germline assignment: CDR1 SGDLS and CDR2 YYNGEE. This CDR3 spans 15 amino acids.

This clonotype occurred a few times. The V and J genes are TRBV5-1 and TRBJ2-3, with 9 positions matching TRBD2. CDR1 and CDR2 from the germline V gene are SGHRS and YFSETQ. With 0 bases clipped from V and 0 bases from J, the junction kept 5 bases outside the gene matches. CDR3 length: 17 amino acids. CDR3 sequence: CASSLGTSGLSTDTQYF. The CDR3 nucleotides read TGCGCCAGCAGCTTGGGAACTAGCGGGCTTAGCACAGATACGCAGTATTTT.

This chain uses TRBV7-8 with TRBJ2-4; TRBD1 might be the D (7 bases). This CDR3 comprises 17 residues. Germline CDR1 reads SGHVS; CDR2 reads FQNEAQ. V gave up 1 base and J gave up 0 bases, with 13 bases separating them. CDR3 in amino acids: CASSLGRGDLAKNIQYF. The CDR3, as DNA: TGTGCCAGCAGCTTAGGCAGGGGGGACCTAGCCAAAAACATTCAGTACTTC.

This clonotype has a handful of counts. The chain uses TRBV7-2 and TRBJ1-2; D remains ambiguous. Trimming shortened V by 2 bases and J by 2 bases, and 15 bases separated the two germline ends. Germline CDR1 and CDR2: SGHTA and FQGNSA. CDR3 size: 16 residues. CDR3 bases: TGTGCCAGCAGCTTAAGCCCCGGCAGGACCAACTATGGCTACACCTTC. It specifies CASSLSPGRTNYGYTF.

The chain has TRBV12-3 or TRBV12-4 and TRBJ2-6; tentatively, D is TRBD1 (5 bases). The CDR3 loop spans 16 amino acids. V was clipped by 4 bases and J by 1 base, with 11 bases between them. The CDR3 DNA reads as TGTGCCAGCAGTTCAGCAGGGAATTCTGGGGCCAACGTCCTGACTTTC. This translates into CASSSAGNSGANVLTF.

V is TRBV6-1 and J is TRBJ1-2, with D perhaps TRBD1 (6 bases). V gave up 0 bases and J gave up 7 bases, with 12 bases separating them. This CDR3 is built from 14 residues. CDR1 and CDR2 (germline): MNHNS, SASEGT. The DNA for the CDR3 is TGTGCCAGCAGTGAAGCGCTTCAGGGGTCTGGCTACACCTTC. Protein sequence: CASSEALQGSGYTF.

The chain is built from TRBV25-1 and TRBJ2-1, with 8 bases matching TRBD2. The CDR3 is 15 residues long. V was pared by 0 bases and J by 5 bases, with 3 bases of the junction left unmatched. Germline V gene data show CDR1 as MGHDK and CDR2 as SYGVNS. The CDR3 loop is CASSEYGTSDNEQFF. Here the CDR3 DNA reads TGTGCCAGCAGTGAATATGGGACTAGTGACAATGAGCAGTTCTTC.

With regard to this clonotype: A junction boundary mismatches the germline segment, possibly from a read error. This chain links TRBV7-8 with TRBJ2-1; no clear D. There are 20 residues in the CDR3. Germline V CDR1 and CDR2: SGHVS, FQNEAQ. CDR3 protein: CASSLVPRAEASRTYNKQFF. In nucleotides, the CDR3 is TGTGCCAGCAGCTTAGTCCCTCGGGCCGAGGCCAGCAGAACTTACAATAAGCAGTTCTTC.

The DNA for the CDR3 is TGTGCCAGCAGTTATCTTCACGAGCAGTACTTC. The encoded protein is CASSYLHEQYF. The chain links TRBV6-8 to TRBJ2-7, with D uncertain. V was clipped by 3 bases and J by 5 bases, with 5 bases between them. This CDR3 spans 11 amino acids. Germline V CDR1 and CDR2: MNHGY, SAAAGT.

The CDR3, as DNA: TGCAGCGCCTCAGAGGGCATGAACACTGAAGCTTTCTTT. It codes for CSASEGMNTEAFF. The V gene is TRBV29-1, the J gene TRBJ1-1; D not resolved. The CDR3 consists of 13 residues. Germline V gene data show CDR1 as SQVTM and CDR2 as ANQGSEA. Trimming took 7 bases from V and 0 from J, leaving 12 bases between them. Based on the CDR3 plus reference TRBV29-1 and TRBJ1-1, the full variable domain is SAVISQKPSRDICQRGTSLTIQCQVDSQVTMMFWYRQQPGQSLTLIATANQGSEATYESGFVIDKFPISRPNLTFSTLTVSNMSPEDSSIYLCSASEGMNTEAFFGQGTRLTVV.

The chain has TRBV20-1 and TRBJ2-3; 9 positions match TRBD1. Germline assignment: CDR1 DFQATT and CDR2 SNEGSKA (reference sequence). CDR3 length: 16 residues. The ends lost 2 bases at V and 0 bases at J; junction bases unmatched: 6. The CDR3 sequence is CSARRGTGSSTDTQYF. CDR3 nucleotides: TGCAGTGCTAGAAGGGGGACAGGGAGTAGCACAGATACGCAGTATTTT.

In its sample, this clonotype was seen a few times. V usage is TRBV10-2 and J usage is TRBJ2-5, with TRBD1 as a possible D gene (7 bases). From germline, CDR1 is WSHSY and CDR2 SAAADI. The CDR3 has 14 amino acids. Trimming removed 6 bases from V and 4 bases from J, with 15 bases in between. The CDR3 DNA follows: TGCGCCAGCAGGCTGACAGGGAGGACAGAGACCCAGTACTTC. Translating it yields CASRLTGRTETQYF.

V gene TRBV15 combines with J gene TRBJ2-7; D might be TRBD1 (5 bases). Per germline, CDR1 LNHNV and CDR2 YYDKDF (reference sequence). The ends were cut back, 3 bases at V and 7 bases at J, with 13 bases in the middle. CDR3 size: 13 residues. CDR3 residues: CATSRDMVGEQYF. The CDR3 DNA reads TGTGCCACCAGCAGGGACATGGTGGGGGAGCAGTACTTC.